Listed here are 25 T cell receptor beta chains from one sample, sequenced in a study of healthy donors' naive CD4 and CD8 T cells. TCR libraries were built from around 0.45 ug of total RNA by linear amplification. TCRdb called the reads again in MiXCR, with one record for every CDR3 protein. Here the sample spans approximately 180,000 distinct CDR3 sequences, about four fifths being singletons. The sequenced sample was naive CD4+ and CD8+ T cells sorted from blood, pooled from several donors. Receptors were obtained from a pool of human donors in good health; the sample pools cells from several healthy donors.

CDR3 coding DNA: TGTGCCAGCAGCCCCGGACCGATGCGGGCCTACGAGCAGTACTTC. It yields the protein CASSPGPMRAYEQYF. V and J are TRBV5-6 and TRBJ2-7, with D possibly matching TRBD2 (5 bases). The CDR3 is 15 residues long. Germline V CDR1 and CDR2: SGHDT, YYEEEE. V was clipped by 4 bases and J by 2 bases, with 16 bases between them.

The gene calls are TRBV11-2 and TRBJ2-5; D is undetermined. Trimming took 3 bases from V and 5 from J, leaving 7 bases between them. The CDR3 has 12 residues. The V gene's germline CDR1 is SGHAT and CDR2 FQNNGV. The DNA of the CDR3 is TGTGCCAGCAGCTTTGGGTCGGAGACCCAGTACTTC. Its protein is CASSFGSETQYF.

Notes on this clonotype: Its ends do not fully match the called genes, so a read error is possible. V usage is TRBV5-1 and J usage is TRBJ2-3, with 7 bases lining up with TRBD2. The germline gives CDR1 SGHRS, CDR2 YFSETQ. This CDR3 has 19 residues. The CDR3 reads CANPRSDPLAAISTDTQYF. For the CDR3, the DNA is TGTGCCAACCCTCGATCAGATCCTCTAGCGGCGATAAGCACAGATACGCAGTATTTT.

The chain uses TRBV5-1 and TRBJ2-5; 7 bases are a match to TRBD1. CDR3 size: 14 residues. Per germline, CDR1 SGHRS and CDR2 YFSETQ. Trimming at V came to 2 bases and at J to 3 bases, leaving 4 bases not matched to a gene. As DNA, the CDR3 is TGCGCCAGCAGCTTATCTCAGGGGGAAGAGACCCAGTACTTC. Protein sequence: CASSLSQGEETQYF.

The rearrangement uses TRBV6-6 and TRBJ1-2, with D possibly TRBD1 on 5 matching bases. CDR3 length: 13 residues. The ends were cut back, 5 bases at V and 0 bases at J, with 7 bases in the middle. Germline V gene sequence: CDR1 MNHNY, CDR2 SVGAGI (reference sequence). CDR3 bases: TGTGCCAGCAGTCCACAGGCTAACTATGGCTACACCTTC. Translating it yields CASSPQANYGYTF.

This chain uses TRBV19 with TRBJ2-7; D call uncertain. The CDR3 consists of 14 residues. CDR1 and CDR2 (germline): LNHDA, SQIVND (reference sequence). Trimming left V 3 bases short and J 5 bases short, with 14 bases between. Here the CDR3 DNA reads TGTGCCAGTAGTATCCTAGTCTTTGGGAACGAGCAGTACTTC. Translated, it gives CASSILVFGNEQYF. Looking up the rest from reference TRBV19 and TRBJ2-7 gives the full variable domain: DGGITQSPKYLFRKEGQNVTLSCEQNLNHDAMYWYRQDPGQGLRLIYYSQIVNDFQKGDIAEGYSVSREKKESFPLTVTSAQKNPTAFYLCASSILVFGNEQYFGPGTRLTVT.

V gene TRBV24-1 combines with J gene TRBJ2-7; TRBD1 agrees at 8 bases. Germline V gives CDR1 KGHDR, CDR2 SFDVKD. CDR3 length: 16 residues. Trimming took 6 bases from V and 3 from J; bases not matched to a gene: 12. The CDR3: CATSPPVGQEDYEQYV. DNA of the CDR3: TGTGCCACCAGTCCCCCCGTGGGACAGGAGGACTACGAGCAGTACGTC.

V and J are TRBV19 and TRBJ2-3, with 9 bases identical to TRBD1. The CDR3 totals 15 residues. The V and J ends lost 2 bases and 1 base, in that order; junction bases with no gene match: 1. The germline V gene encodes CDR1 LNHDA and CDR2 SQIVND (reference sequence). CDR3 in DNA: TGTGCCAGTAGTATACGGACAGGGGGCACAGATACGCAGTATTTT. Its translation is CASSIRTGGTDTQYF.

The rearrangement links TRBV19 to TRBJ1-2; perhaps TRBD1 as D (5 bases). V was clipped by 5 bases and J by 5 bases, with 15 bases between them. Germline V gene sequence: CDR1 LNHDA, CDR2 SQIVND (reference sequence). The CDR3 sequence is 14 residues long. The CDR3 spells CASSGTGRGYGYTF. CDR3 nucleotides: TGTGCCAGTAGTGGGACGGGACGTGGTTATGGCTACACCTTC.

The chain is built from TRBV27 and TRBJ2-7, with D perhaps matching TRBD1 (5 bases). This CDR3 is built from 21 residues. The V gene's germline CDR1 is MNHEY and CDR2 SMNVEV (reference sequence). V lost 2 bases, J lost 1 base, and 30 bases lay in between. This chain's CDR3 is CASSLQYFPSAGQGESYEQYF. In nucleotides, the CDR3 is TGTGCCAGCAGTTTACAGTACTTCCCCTCAGCAGGGCAGGGTGAATCCTACGAGCAGTACTTC.

This clonotype occurred a few times. The chain employs TRBV12-3 or TRBV12-4 and TRBJ2-3, with 9 bases fitting TRBD2. V gave up 6 bases and J gave up 2 bases; unmatched junction bases: 9. The CDR3 has 16 amino acids. In DNA, the CDR3 is TGTGCCAGCAGCCGTACGACTAGCGGTTCCACAGATACGCAGTATTTT. Translating gives CASSRTTSGSTDTQYF.

The rearrangement joins TRBV5-1 to TRBJ2-1; 11 nucleotides agree with TRBD2. The ends lost 3 bases at V and 7 bases at J; junction bases unmatched: 9. This CDR3 region has 16 residues. From germline, CDR1 is SGHRS and CDR2 YFSETQ. CDR3: CASSSIAGGRYNEQFF. CDR3 bases: TGCGCCAGCAGCTCTATAGCGGGAGGGCGATATAATGAGCAGTTCTTC.

This clonotype was seen only once. V gene TRBV4-3 combines with J gene TRBJ1-1; 8 nucleotides line up with TRBD1. After removal of 0 bases from V and 4 bases from J, the junction contained 4 bases not matched to a gene. The germline CDR1 and CDR2 sequences are LGHNA and YSLEER. CDR3 length: 15 residues. The CDR3 DNA is TGCGCCAGCAGCCAAGAACGACAGGGGTTCACTGAAGCTTTCTTT. Residues: CASSQERQGFTEAFF.

This chain uses TRBV29-1 with TRBJ2-1; D possibly corresponds to TRBD1 (5 bases). Looked up from germline, CDR1 is SQVTM and CDR2 is ANQGSEA. CDR3 length: 13 amino acids. Trimming pared 2 bases from V and 4 bases from J, leaving 9 bases between. This CDR3 is CSVEQGVYNEQFF. CDR3 DNA: TGCAGCGTTGAACAGGGTGTGTACAATGAGCAGTTCTTC.

This clonotype was detected a few times. The V gene is TRBV2, the J gene TRBJ1-1; D not resolved. The CDR3 has 12 residues. The germline V gene has CDR1 SNHLY and CDR2 FYNNEI. Trimming left V 4 bases short and J 1 base short, with 4 bases between. This chain's CDR3 is CASSGANTEAFF. The CDR3 region has the DNA TGTGCCAGCAGTGGGGCGAACACTGAAGCTTTCTTT.

This clonotype was recorded once. The chain combines TRBV5-4 with TRBJ2-1, with 8 bases identical to TRBD2. J was trimmed by 9 bases and V by 0 bases; bases with no gene match: 8. CDR3 length: 15 amino acids. Germline CDR1 and CDR2: SGHNT and YYREEE (reference sequence). CDR3 coding DNA: TGTGCCAGCAGCTTGGGAGCGGGAGAGAAGCGTGAGCAGTTCTTC. It encodes CASSLGAGEKREQFF.

V is TRBV28 and J is TRBJ2-7, with D hard to call. V was cut by 7 bases and J by 0 bases, with 13 bases left in between. The CDR3 sequence is 14 residues long. Germline CDR1 MDHEN, CDR2 SYDVKM. This CDR3 is CASIGDPTSYEQYF. The CDR3 nucleotides read TGTGCCAGCATTGGGGATCCCACCTCCTACGAGCAGTACTTC.

The chain joins TRBV6-5 to TRBJ1-2; possible D gene TRBD1, 6 bases. The V end lost 8 bases, the J end lost 4 bases, and 20 bases lay between the germline ends. Germline-derived CDR1 and CDR2 are MNHEY and SVGAGI. The CDR3 contains 15 residues. Here the CDR3 reads CASLRSQGWSYGYTF. The CDR3 bases are TGTGCCAGCTTGAGGAGCCAGGGGTGGAGCTATGGCTACACCTTC.

The table lists this clonotype with a few counts. The V and J genes are TRBV27 and TRBJ2-7; 9 nucleotides align to TRBD1. The CDR3 consists of 14 residues. The V segment lost 7 bases and the J segment 6 bases; nucleotides outside the gene matches: 10. Per germline, CDR1 MNHEY and CDR2 SMNVEV (reference sequence). As DNA, the CDR3 is TGTGCCAGCACTATGACAGGGGGTCTCAGCGAGCAGTACTTC. Residues: CASTMTGGLSEQYF.

The V gene is TRBV5-1, the J gene TRBJ2-1; D is perhaps TRBD1 (6 bases). Germline loops: CDR1 SGHRS, CDR2 YFSETQ. V lost 6 bases to trimming and J lost 4 bases, with 20 bases between them. CDR3 length equals 16 residues. The CDR3 bases are TGCGCCAGCACCTCCCCGACAGGCCACCAATACAATGAGCAGTTCTTC. It is translated as CASTSPTGHQYNEQFF.

The chain has TRBV2 and TRBJ2-3, with 9 bases identical to TRBD2. Looked up from germline, CDR1 is SNHLY and CDR2 is FYNNEI. This CDR3 is built from 17 residues. Trimming at V came to 4 bases and at J to 2 bases, leaving 10 bases not matched to a gene. The CDR3 is CASSGGTSLEPTDTQYF. For the CDR3, the DNA is TGTGCCAGCAGTGGTGGGACTAGCCTAGAACCCACAGATACGCAGTATTTT.

This chain links TRBV13 with TRBJ2-1; the D call may be TRBD1 or TRBD2 (5 bases each). V lost 7 bases to trimming and J lost 5 bases, with 15 bases between them. The CDR3 sequence is 14 residues long. Germline CDR1 PRHDT, CDR2 FYEKMQ (reference sequence). CDR3 loop: CASTLGRADNEQFF. The CDR3 nucleotides read TGTGCCAGCACCCTGGGACGGGCTGACAATGAGCAGTTCTTC.

The chain carries TRBV29-1 and TRBJ1-1, with TRBD1 identical over 8 bases. CDR1 is SQVTM and CDR2 is ANQGSEA in the germline V gene. The CDR3 spans 13 residues. J was trimmed by 5 bases and V by 4 bases; bases with no gene match: 6. The CDR3 spells CSVAQGARTEAFF. DNA of the CDR3: TGCAGCGTTGCCCAGGGGGCTAGGACTGAAGCTTTCTTT.

CDR3 sequence reads: CSVVGTGFTGELFF. In DNA, the CDR3 is TGCAGCGTTGTGGGGACAGGGTTTACAGGGGAGCTGTTTTTT. This chain joins TRBV29-1 and TRBJ2-2; TRBD1 matches at 9 bases. Germline V gives CDR1 SQVTM, CDR2 ANQGSEA. The CDR3 is made up of 14 amino acids. Trimming at V came to 4 bases and at J to 8 bases, leaving 8 bases not matched to a gene.

In the case of this clonotype: One end of the junction is discordant with germline, which a read error may explain. This chain joins TRBV6-5 and TRBJ2-5, with D possibly being TRBD1 (6 bases). There are 15 residues in the CDR3. Germline V CDR1 and CDR2: MNHEY, SVGAGI. Here the CDR3 DNA reads TGTGCCAGCAGTTACCTAACAGGGTTGGGAGAGGCCCAGTACTTC. It yields the protein CASSYLTGLGEAQYF.